Shown below are 29 T cell receptor beta chains from a single sample sequenced in a study of blood T cell repertoires in COVID-19. This table comes from immunoSEQ multiplex PCR, and its TCRdb copy is limited to in-frame clones, with some not included. The sample has a few hundred thousand clones, about 90% seen once. Material: PBMCs or T cells enriched from blood (not recorded which). Receptors were obtained from a woman aged 25 to 39 who had recovered from COVID-19.

The J gene is TRBJ2-7, the V gene TRBV27, with D possibly being TRBD1 (6 bases). This CDR3 spans 17 amino acids. Trimming stripped 0 bases from V and 3 bases from J, with 18 bases between. The germline CDR1 and CDR2 sequences are MNHEY and SMNVEV (reference sequence). CDR3 nucleotide sequence: TGTGCCAGCAGTTTATCGCCGCTTGGACAGAAGCACTACGAGCAGTACTTC. The encoded protein is CASSLSPLGQKHYEQYF.

In nucleotides, the CDR3 is TGTGCCAGTATTTTTCGTCCCCGGGACAGGGACCAGAAAATGAACACTGAAGCTTTCTTT. This codes for CASIFRPRDRDQKMNTEAFF. The chain employs TRBV19 and TRBJ1-1; 9 bases map to TRBD1. With 7 bases clipped from V and 0 bases from J, the junction kept 21 bases outside the gene matches. The CDR3 spans 20 residues. CDR1 is LNHDA and CDR2 is SQIVND in the germline V gene (reference sequence).

The chain combines TRBV5-4 with TRBJ1-2; 8 positions match TRBD1. The CDR3 runs to 14 residues. Germline CDR1 is SGHNT and CDR2 is YYREEE (reference sequence). Trimming cost V 1 base and J 7 bases; bases outside gene matches: 6. CDR3 DNA sequence: TGTGCCAGCAGCTTGTTAGCAGGGGGCCTTGGCTACACCTTC. Translating gives CASSLLAGGLGYTF.

This chain joins TRBV6-4 and TRBJ1-5; D unresolved. Per germline, CDR1 MRHNA and CDR2 SNTAGT. The CDR3 extends over 16 amino acids. The V end lost 5 bases, the J end lost 2 bases, and 16 bases lay between the germline ends. For the CDR3, the DNA is TGTGCCAGCAGTACACACGAACAAATTGGCAATCAGCCCCAGCATTTT. Amino acid sequence: CASSTHEQIGNQPQHF.

This sequence joins TRBV6-5 and TRBJ1-6; D call uncertain. The germline V and J ends were trimmed by 3 bases and 8 bases, with 14 bases remaining between them. The CDR3 is made up of 15 amino acids. Germline CDR1 is MNHEY and CDR2 is SVGAGI. CDR3 in amino acids: CASSYDSRRDSPLHF. Written as DNA, the CDR3 is TGTGCCAGCAGTTATGACTCTCGGCGGGATTCACCCCTCCACTTT.

About this clone itself: Different DNA sequences within this sample yield the same CDR3. J is TRBJ1-2 and V is TRBV28, with D possibly matching TRBD1 (6 bases). The germline V gene has CDR1 MDHEN and CDR2 SYDVKM. The CDR3 runs 13 residues. Trimming shortened V by 2 bases and J by 2 bases, and 6 bases separated the two germline ends. The CDR3 reads CASSLGQNYGYTF. CDR3 in DNA: TGTGCCAGCAGTTTAGGACAGAACTATGGCTACACCTTC.

The chain combines TRBV7-3 with TRBJ1-5, with D uncertain. The CDR3 has 15 amino acids. In germline, CDR1 is SGHTA, CDR2 FQGTGA. V shed 3 bases and J shed 11 bases, with 20 bases lying between them. This chain's CDR3 is CASSFKGQDGGSQHF. The CDR3 nucleotides read TGTGCCAGCAGCTTCAAAGGGCAGGACGGAGGCTCCCAGCATTTT.

CDR3 nucleotides: TGTGCCAGCAGGGGACATCCCAATCAGCCCCAGCATTTT. Translation: CASRGHPNQPQHF. The chain is built from TRBV6-6 and TRBJ1-5, with D possibly TRBD1 on 6 matching bases. The CDR3 is 13 residues long. The germline V gene encodes CDR1 MNHNY and CDR2 SVGAGI (reference sequence). Trimming left V 6 bases short and J 3 bases short, with 9 bases between.

The V call is TRBV18, the J call TRBJ2-3; D might be TRBD2 (6 bases). Germline CDR1 is KGHSH and CDR2 is LQKENI. The V and J ends lost 6 bases and 0 bases respectively, with 13 bases between them. CDR3 size: 15 residues. The CDR3 DNA follows: TGTGCCAGCTCCCGGGACTTGCCTAGCACAGATACGCAGTATTTT. This encodes CASSRDLPSTDTQYF.

Remarks on this clone: A read error may produce the germline difference seen at one junction end. The chain employs TRBV5-4 and TRBJ1-2, with 9 nucleotides matching TRBD1. Germline lookup yields CDR1 SGHNT and CDR2 YYREEE (reference sequence). The CDR3 length is 12 residues. CDR3 protein: CASSNQQGATSF. CDR3 coding DNA: TGTGCCAGCAGCAACCAACAGGGGGCGACTTCTTTC. Supplemented by reference TRBV5-4 and TRBJ1-2, the full variable domain reads ETGVTQSPTHLIKTRGQQVTLRCSSQSGHNTVSWYQQALGQGPQFIFQYYREEENGRGNFPPRFSGLQFPNYSSELNVNALELDDSALYLCASSNQQGATSFGSGTRLTVV.

This chain connects TRBV18 to TRBJ2-7; possible D gene TRBD2, 5 bases. CDR1 is KGHSH and CDR2 is LQKENI in the germline V gene. V lost 6 bases to trimming and J lost 3 bases, with 15 bases between them. This CDR3 spans 14 amino acids. Here the CDR3 DNA reads TGTGCCAGCTCGCTAACCGAGGGTTACTACGAGCAGTACTTC. Translation: CASSLTEGYYEQYF.

This rearrangement joins TRBV28 to TRBJ1-1; TRBD1 matches at 7 bases. CDR1 MDHEN and CDR2 SYDVKM come from the germline V gene. This CDR3 spans 16 amino acids. With 5 bases clipped from V and 0 bases from J, the junction kept 9 bases outside the gene matches. The CDR3: CASSPPQQGLNTEAFF. The CDR3 coding sequence is TGTGCCAGCAGTCCGCCCCAACAGGGGTTGAACACTGAAGCTTTCTTT. Full variable domain (outside the CDR3, taken from reference TRBV28 and TRBJ1-1): DVKVTQSSRYLVKRTGEKVFLECVQDMDHENMFWYRQDPGLGLRLIYFSYDVKMKEKGDIPEGYSVSREKKERFSLILESASTNQTSMYLCASSPPQQGLNTEAFFGQGTRLTVV.

The J gene is TRBJ1-2, the V gene TRBV5-4; the match to TRBD1 covers 8 bases. V shed 0 bases, J shed 5 bases, and the junction held 6 bases outside the gene matches. Germline V gene sequence: CDR1 SGHNT, CDR2 YYREEE (reference sequence). CDR3 length: 15 amino acids. The CDR3 nucleotides are TGTGCCAGCAGCTTGGAAAGGACAGGGAGGTATGGCTACACCTTC. Encoded protein: CASSLERTGRYGYTF.

The V and J genes are TRBV7-9 and TRBJ2-4; tentatively, D is TRBD1 (5 bases). In germline, CDR1 is SEHNR, CDR2 FQNEAQ (reference sequence). CDR3 length: 12 residues. V was clipped by 0 bases and J by 11 bases, with 8 bases between them. The CDR3 reads CASSLATELQYF. The CDR3 coding sequence is TGTGCCAGCAGCTTAGCGACAGAGCTTCAGTACTTC.

The chain uses TRBV5-4 and TRBJ2-1, with 7 bases lining up with TRBD2. Germline V gene sequence: CDR1 SGHNT, CDR2 YYREEE (reference sequence). The CDR3 has 16 residues. J was trimmed by 4 bases and V by 6 bases; bases with no gene match: 13. The CDR3 coding sequence is TGTGCCAGCACCCCTAAGACTAGCATTTTATACAATGAGCAGTTCTTC. This sequence encodes CASTPKTSILYNEQFF.

The chain couples TRBV7-9 to TRBJ1-2; D remains unclear. V lost 4 bases to trimming and J lost 8 bases, with 17 bases between them. This CDR3 comprises 14 residues. The germline CDR1 and CDR2 sequences are SEHNR and FQNEAQ (reference sequence). The CDR3 here is CASSSRETPGGYTF. CDR3 DNA: TGTGCCAGCAGCTCGCGGGAGACCCCAGGCGGCTACACCTTC.

This chain links TRBV2 with TRBJ1-1, with 8 bases fitting TRBD1. Per the germline V gene, CDR1 is SNHLY and CDR2 is FYNNEI. Trimming removed 4 bases from V and 5 bases from J; junction bases left unmatched: 3. This CDR3 contains 13 residues. CDR3 DNA sequence: TGTGCCAGCAGTGTCCGGACAGGGACTGAAGCTTTCTTT. As protein: CASSVRTGTEAFF.

This rearrangement joins TRBV19 to TRBJ1-5; D call uncertain. CDR1 is LNHDA and CDR2 is SQIVND in the germline V gene (reference sequence). Trimming left V 5 bases short and J 3 bases short, with 8 bases between. This CDR3 region has 13 residues. CDR3 sequence: CASSSGPNQPQHF. The CDR3 DNA reads as TGTGCCAGTAGTTCAGGCCCCAATCAGCCCCAGCATTTT.

This chain links TRBV19 with TRBJ1-5; 10 bases are shared with TRBD1. Germline loops: CDR1 LNHDA, CDR2 SQIVND (reference sequence). V shed 7 bases and J 1 base; nucleotides not matched to a gene: 10. The CDR3 runs to 17 residues. CDR3: CASTRQGAKVSNQPQHF. The CDR3 DNA sequence: TGTGCCAGTACACGACAGGGGGCTAAGGTGAGCAATCAGCCCCAGCATTTT.

The chain employs TRBV7-2 and TRBJ2-3, with D possibly being TRBD2 (5 bases). Germline CDR1 and CDR2: SGHTA and FQGNSA. V was trimmed by 4 bases and J by 3 bases, leaving 17 bases between them. This CDR3 spans 16 amino acids. This CDR3 reads CASSSTASQRTDTQYF. The CDR3 bases are TGTGCCAGCAGCTCAACGGCGAGCCAGCGGACAGATACGCAGTATTTT. The full variable domain, in which reference TRBV7-2 and TRBJ2-3 provide the parts outside the CDR3, is GAGVSQSPSNKVTEKGKDVELRCDPISGHTALYWYRQSLGQGLEFLIYFQGNSAPDKSGLPSDRFSAERTGGSVSTLTIQRTQQEDSAVYLCASSSTASQRTDTQYFGPGTRLTVL.

J is TRBJ1-1 and V is TRBV12-3 or TRBV12-4, with TRBD1 as a possible D gene (6 bases). This CDR3 is 13 amino acids long. V lost 6 bases and J 4 bases, leaving 12 bases between the germline ends. The CDR3, as DNA: TGTGCCAGCAGGGGGACACCCAGCACTGAAGCTTTCTTT. Protein: CASRGTPSTEAFF.

About this clone itself: The junction departs from germline at one end; a sequencing error may be responsible. V and J are TRBV6-5 and TRBJ1-2, with unresolved D. CDR1 is MNHEY and CDR2 is SVGAGI in the germline V gene. The CDR3 totals 14 residues. The CDR3 nucleotides are TGTGTCAGCAGCTACGCCCTTGGAGGAGGGGGCTACACCTTC. Translating it yields CVSSYALGGGGYTF.

The V and J genes are TRBV7-2 and TRBJ2-7; TRBD2 is a possible D gene (6 bases). Looked up from germline, CDR1 is SGHTA and CDR2 is FQGNSA. The CDR3 runs 13 residues. The V and J ends lost 2 bases and 4 bases respectively, with 9 bases between them. This CDR3 is CASSLHGGYEQYF. CDR3 nucleotide sequence: TGTGCCAGCAGCTTACATGGGGGGTACGAGCAGTACTTC.

This clone came up once. V gene TRBV11-2 combines with J gene TRBJ1-1; D unresolved. CDR3 length: 13 residues. V was cut by 5 bases and J by 3 bases, with 10 bases left in between. The V gene's germline CDR1 is SGHAT and CDR2 FQNNGV. The CDR3 DNA sequence: TGTGCCAGCAGCCTCGGGTATTACACTGAAGCTTTCTTT. Translating gives CASSLGYYTEAFF.

This chain connects TRBV7-2 to TRBJ2-7; TRBD2 agrees at 8 bases. Germline loops: CDR1 SGHTA, CDR2 FQGNSA. The CDR3 is 15 residues long. V lost 0 bases and J lost 6; bases outside the gene matches: 7. The CDR3 DNA follows: TGTGCCAGCAGCTTAGCGCCAGCGGGAGAACGCGAGCAGTACTTC. It codes for CASSLAPAGEREQYF.

The V gene is TRBV10-3, the J gene TRBJ2-2; 13 bases are shared with TRBD2. Losses at the gene ends were 11 bases for V and 0 bases for J; bases not matched to a gene: 12. The CDR3 runs to 18 residues. CDR1 ENHRY and CDR2 SYGVKD come from the germline V gene. The CDR3 nucleotides are TGTGCCGCCGCCCCCACTAGCGGGAGGGTAGCGAACACCGGGGAGCTGTTTTTT. It yields the protein CAAAPTSGRVANTGELFF.

The chain uses TRBV24-1 and TRBJ1-2; 7 bases match TRBD1. J lost 6 bases, V lost 5 bases, and 8 bases had no gene match. The germline V gene has CDR1 KGHDR and CDR2 SFDVKD. This CDR3 is built from 14 residues. In DNA, the CDR3 is TGTGCCACCAGTGGTCCGGCAGGGGGACATGGCTACACCTTC. Translated: CATSGPAGGHGYTF.

This clone was detected only once. The gene calls are TRBV19 and TRBJ2-3; the match to TRBD1 covers 7 bases. The CDR3 spans 14 residues. Germline trimming cut 10 bases from V and 5 bases from J; bases unmatched to any gene: 12. Germline V gives CDR1 LNHDA, CDR2 SQIVND (reference sequence). CDR3 protein: CATRTGAEGDTQYF. The DNA for the CDR3 is TGTGCCACAAGAACAGGGGCCGAGGGAGATACGCAGTATTTT.

This clone was seen just once. The genes are TRBV27 and TRBJ1-1; a weak D match, TRBD1 (5 bases). CDR3 size: 13 residues. Germline CDR1 reads MNHEY; CDR2 reads SMNVEV (reference sequence). Between the trimmed V and J ends, which lost 6 bases and 10 bases, there was a span of 18 bases. The CDR3 loop reads CASREQVSRLAFF. In nucleotides, the CDR3 is TGTGCCAGCAGGGAACAGGTCTCTAGGTTAGCTTTCTTT.